Below are 32 T cell receptor beta chains sequenced from a single sample in a study of CXCR3-negative and CXCR3-positive naive CD8 T cells. Preparation of TRB cDNA libraries relied on 5' RACE carrying UMI labels. TCRdb processed the 5' RACE reads again and assigns one entry to each CDR3 protein, with no DNA. Recorded for this sample: 55,000 to 70,000 distinct CDR3 sequences. The sequenced sample was memory CD8+ T cells from blood. These TCRs come from a human donor in good health. Some clones in this sample may be carry-over from other donors' samples.

J is TRBJ2-2 and V is TRBV29-1; TCRdb returns TRBD2, unconfirmable since there is no DNA. This CDR3 spans 14 amino acids. Germline V gene lookup returns CDR1 SQVTM and CDR2 ANQGSEA. The CDR3 sequence: CSVDEGGMAGELFF.

CDR3 amino acids: CASSVESGRTDTQYF. The chain links TRBV9 to TRBJ2-3; no DNA is available, so the TRBD1 call from TCRdb remains unchecked. This CDR3 contains 15 residues. Germline V gene sequence: CDR1 SGDLS, CDR2 YYNGEE.

The V gene is TRBV6-2 or TRBV6-3, the J gene TRBJ1-1. The CDR3 runs to 13 residues. Germline assignment: CDR1 MNHEY and CDR2 SVGEGT. CDR3 loop: CASSYSESTEAFF.

The V gene is TRBV7-6, the J gene TRBJ2-2; the D gene TCRdb calls, TRBD2, cannot be checked with no DNA. Germline V gene lookup returns CDR1 SGHVS and CDR2 FNYEAQ. CDR3 size: 19 residues. CDR3 sequence reads: CASSQIRPGGLAGSGELFF.

The rearrangement joins TRBV6-5 to TRBJ1-6; the D call from TCRdb, TRBD1, cannot be confirmed without DNA. This CDR3 is built from 17 residues. Per the germline V gene, CDR1 is MNHEY and CDR2 is SVGAGI. The CDR3 sequence: CASSSRTGGPPDSPLHF.

This chain connects TRBV29-1 to TRBJ2-1; the D call of TRBD2 rests on TCRdb alone, since no DNA is present to check it. The CDR3 length is 13 residues. From germline, CDR1 is SQVTM and CDR2 ANQGSEA. CDR3 in amino acids: CSVGLAGGPEQFF.

This chain connects TRBV29-1 to TRBJ1-3. Germline CDR1 reads SQVTM; CDR2 reads ANQGSEA. The CDR3 sequence is 13 residues long. The CDR3 loop is CSVAQSSGNTIYF.

V and J are TRBV27 and TRBJ1-1; TCRdb names TRBD1, which stays unverified in the absence of DNA. The CDR3 covers 14 residues. CDR1 and CDR2 (germline): MNHEY, SMNVEV (reference sequence). CDR3 protein: CASSLTGGNTEAFF.

This chain links TRBV9 with TRBJ1-6. Germline CDR1 is SGDLS and CDR2 is YYNGEE. The CDR3 is made up of 15 amino acids. CDR3 residues: CASSTESGVGSPLHF.

The rearrangement joins TRBV7-8 to TRBJ2-1; TCRdb's D gene call, TRBD2, goes unchecked for lack of DNA. The CDR3 runs to 15 residues. Per the germline V gene, CDR1 is SGHVS and CDR2 is FQNEAQ. CDR3 protein: CASSSVSGGYNEQFF.

The chain couples TRBV7-2 to TRBJ1-2. The CDR3 loop spans 13 amino acids. The germline V gene has CDR1 SGHTA and CDR2 FQGNSA. CDR3 region: CASSLLPERRYTF.

The chain couples TRBV7-9 to TRBJ1-2. Germline loops: CDR1 SEHNR, CDR2 FQNEAQ (reference sequence). The CDR3 spans 11 residues. The CDR3 spells CASSLDYGYTF.

This CDR3 reads CASSFTPGSGNIQYF. This chain links TRBV12-3 or TRBV12-4 with TRBJ2-4; TCRdb designates TRBD1, a call that cannot be tested without DNA. The CDR3 totals 15 residues.

The gene calls are TRBV19 and TRBJ2-1; TCRdb indicates TRBD1, and absent DNA this call remains unverified. This CDR3 is built from 15 residues. The V gene's germline CDR1 is LNHDA and CDR2 SQIVND (reference sequence). CDR3 protein: CASSTWTGGDNEQFF.

The CDR3 loop reads CASSGTSGTGELFF. The J gene is TRBJ2-2, the V gene TRBV10-1; TCRdb designates TRBD2, a call that cannot be tested without DNA. The CDR3 runs 14 residues. Germline CDR1 and CDR2: WNHNN and SYGVQD (reference sequence).

V and J are TRBV12-3 or TRBV12-4 and TRBJ2-3; TCRdb selects TRBD2, and the lack of DNA leaves this call unchecked. CDR3 length: 18 residues. The CDR3 region is CASSLLGLAGGDTDTQYF.

The rearrangement uses TRBV29-1 and TRBJ2-7; checking the TCRdb D call of TRBD1 is not possible without DNA. CDR3 length equals 12 residues. Germline-derived CDR1 and CDR2 are SQVTM and ANQGSEA. The CDR3 region is CSVGDRPYEQYF.

The V call is TRBV12-3 or TRBV12-4, the J call TRBJ1-5. This CDR3 contains 13 residues. The CDR3 reads CASSSAGGQPQHF.

V is TRBV20-1 and J is TRBJ2-1; the TCRdb D gene call, TRBD2, has no DNA to confirm it. CDR3 length: 15 amino acids. Looked up from germline, CDR1 is DFQATT and CDR2 is SNEGSKA (reference sequence). CDR3 protein: CSASEGLAAYNEQFF.

This chain's CDR3 is CASRSPGLAGVNEQFF. The chain is built from TRBV28 and TRBJ2-1; the D call from TCRdb, TRBD2, cannot be confirmed without DNA. CDR3 length: 16 amino acids. CDR1 is MDHEN, CDR2 SYDVKM, per germline.

The chain carries TRBV4-1 and TRBJ1-1; checking the TCRdb D call of TRBD1 is not possible without DNA. CDR1 is MGHRA and CDR2 is YSYEKL in the germline V gene. This CDR3 has 16 residues. The CDR3 loop reads CASSRATSTGRTEAFF.

The chain joins TRBV12-3 or TRBV12-4 to TRBJ2-2; TCRdb calls TRBD1, which cannot be checked without DNA. This CDR3 is built from 15 residues. Here the CDR3 reads CASLDQGSQAGELFF.

J is TRBJ2-3 and V is TRBV28; the D call of TRBD2 rests on TCRdb alone, since no DNA is present to check it. The CDR3 spans 13 residues. Germline-derived CDR1 and CDR2 are MDHEN and SYDVKM. The CDR3 here is CASTAGTQYTQYF. The full variable domain, in which reference TRBV28 and TRBJ2-3 provide the parts outside the CDR3, is DVKVTQSSRYLVKRTGEKVFLECVQDMDHENMFWYRQDPGLGLRLIYFSYDVKMKEKGDIPEGYSVSREKKERFSLILESASTNQTSMYLCASTAGTQYTQYFGPGTRLTVL.

This chain links TRBV30 with TRBJ2-1; absent DNA, TCRdb's TRBD2 call cannot be checked. The germline CDR1 and CDR2 sequences are GTSNPN and SVGIG (reference sequence). The length of the CDR3 is 16 residues. The CDR3 is CAWSTGAGPSVNEQFF.

CDR3 residues: CASSLTGEAFF. This sequence joins TRBV5-1 and TRBJ1-1; TCRdb calls TRBD1, which cannot be checked without DNA. The CDR3 is 11 amino acids. Germline V gene lookup returns CDR1 SGHRS and CDR2 YFSETQ. Based on the CDR3 plus reference TRBV5-1 and TRBJ1-1, the full variable domain is KAGVTQTPRYLIKTRGQQVTLSCSPISGHRSVSWYQQTPGQGLQFLFEYFSETQRNKGNFPGRFSGRQFSNSRSEMNVSTLELGDSALYLCASSLTGEAFFGQGTRLTVV.

The J gene is TRBJ1-6, the V gene TRBV6-5; TCRdb lists TRBD1, though no DNA is available to test this call. Germline CDR1 MNHEY, CDR2 SVGAGI. The CDR3 loop spans 14 amino acids. The CDR3: CASSPGTENSPLHF.

V and J are TRBV7-2 and TRBJ1-1; the D call from TCRdb, TRBD1, cannot be confirmed without DNA. Germline V lookup: CDR1 SGHTA, CDR2 FQGNSA. The CDR3 is 13 amino acids. CDR3 sequence reads: CASSLGGGGEAFF. Combining the CDR3 with reference TRBV7-2 and TRBJ1-1 gives the whole variable domain GAGVSQSPSNKVTEKGKDVELRCDPISGHTALYWYRQSLGQGLEFLIYFQGNSAPDKSGLPSDRFSAERTGGSVSTLTIQRTQQEDSAVYLCASSLGGGGEAFFGQGTRLTVV.

The chain carries TRBV7-3 and TRBJ1-1. CDR1 SGHTA and CDR2 FQGTGA come from the germline V gene. The CDR3 contains 15 residues. This CDR3 is CASSLLSPLATEAFF.

The rearrangement links TRBV28 to TRBJ1-3. This CDR3 contains 14 residues. The germline gives CDR1 MDHEN, CDR2 SYDVKM. This chain's CDR3 is CASSLDPSGNTIYF.

The chain recombines TRBV7-8 with TRBJ1-3. CDR1 SGHVS and CDR2 FQNEAQ come from the germline V gene. This CDR3 contains 12 residues. This CDR3 is CASSLLGNTIYF.

V is TRBV29-1 and J is TRBJ2-1; the TRBD2 assignment by TCRdb is unverifiable without DNA. The CDR3 spans 16 residues. Germline assignment: CDR1 SQVTM and CDR2 ANQGSEA. The CDR3 reads CSVEGGLAGRLNEQFF.

This chain joins TRBV30 and TRBJ2-2. CDR1 and CDR2 from the germline V gene are GTSNPN and SVGIG (reference sequence). There are 15 residues in the CDR3. The chain's CDR3 is CAWSRRELTTGELFF.